A selection of T cell receptor beta chains follows, all from one sample in a study of blood T cell repertoires in COVID-19. Using immunoSEQ multiplex PCR, the repertoire was profiled, and TCRdb retains in-frame clones only, with some absent. The sample has over 250,000 clones, 80% to 90% seen once. The sample consisted of PBMCs or T cells enriched from blood (not recorded which). All receptors come from a woman aged 18-29 years who had recovered from COVID-19. Each CDR3 is given with its conserved first and last residue. A D gene is named only where the DNA matches it firmly. Size tells how often a clone was seen (once, few, many) or the class of an expanded clone, and some rows leave it out.

cdr3_length clone_size j_call v_call d_call cdr3_aa cdr3_nt
14 NA TRBJ1-1 TRBV18 TRBD1 CASSPSQGYTEAFF TGTGCCAGCTCACCCTCACAGGGGTACACTGAAGCTTTCTTT
13 once TRBJ1-6 TRBV12-3/TRBV12-4 NA CASSLTGDSPLHF TGTGCCAGCAGTTTAACAGGAGATTCACCCCTCCACTTT
15 NA TRBJ2-7 TRBV7-2 TRBD2 CASSLVPGLVYEQYF TGTGCCAGCAGCTTAGTTCCGGGACTAGTCTACGAGCAGTACTTC
14 NA TRBJ1-2 TRBV6-5 TRBD1 CASRNSDRDYGYTF TGTGCCAGTCGTAATTCGGACAGGGACTATGGCTACACCTTC
16 once TRBJ1-4 TRBV5-4 NA CASSPTGSATNEKLFF TGTGCCAGCAGCCCCACAGGGTCGGCAACTAATGAAAAACTGTTTTTT
14 NA TRBJ2-2 TRBV6-2/TRBV6-3 TRBD2 CASSRLAGAGELFF TGTGCCAGCAGCCGACTAGCGGGAGCCGGGGAGCTGTTTTTT
16 NA TRBJ1-3 TRBV9 NA CASSVDPVQNGNTIYF TGTGCCAGCAGCGTAGATCCCGTACAGAATGGAAACACCATATATTTT
15 NA TRBJ2-3 TRBV4-3 TRBD1 CASSQVRRDRDTQYF TGCGCCAGCAGCCAAGTACGCCGGGACAGAGATACGCAGTATTTT
12 few TRBJ1-1 TRBV28 NA CASSHLRVVAFF TGTGCCAGCAGTCACCTCCGGGTTGTAGCTTTCTTT
14 NA TRBJ2-7 TRBV7-6 TRBD1 CASSPRQGTYEQYF TGTGCCAGCAGCCCACGACAGGGAACCTACGAGCAGTACTTC
15 once TRBJ1-2 TRBV5-1 TRBD1 CASSLSPTGNYGYTF TGCGCCAGCAGCTTGAGTCCGACAGGGAACTATGGCTACACCTTC
13 NA TRBJ1-1 TRBV9 NA CASSAGAGAGAFF TGTGCCAGCAGCGCGGGGGCGGGAGCGGGAGCTTTCTTT
16 NA TRBJ2-5 TRBV11-2 TRBD1 CASSSTSGQGQETQYF TGTGCCAGCAGCTCGACTTCTGGACAGGGCCAAGAGACCCAGTACTTC
15 NA TRBJ2-1 TRBV5-4 TRBD1 CASSQPGQQIDEQFF TGTGCCAGCAGCCAACCGGGACAGCAGATCGATGAGCAGTTCTTC
13 NA TRBJ1-2 TRBV12-3/TRBV12-4 NA CASSQTNRDGYTF TGTGCCAGCAGCCAAACAAACAGGGATGGCTACACCTTC
17 few TRBJ1-6 TRBV18 TRBD1 CASSITGTGGYNSPLHF TGTGCCAGCTCAATAACCGGGACAGGGGGATATAATTCACCCCTCCACTTT
17 NA TRBJ2-7 TRBV9 TRBD2 CASSVDGGGAVRHEQYF TGTGCCAGCAGCGTAGATGGCGGGGGGGCTGTTCGCCACGAGCAGTACTTC
15 NA TRBJ2-1 TRBV4-3 NA CPNTRLQEVRNEQFF TGCCCTAATACACGGTTACAGGAAGTACGCAATGAGCAGTTCTTC
14 once TRBJ1-4 TRBV7-9 NA CASSVWGLGEKLFF TGTGCCAGCAGCGTTTGGGGGCTGGGTGAAAAACTGTTTTTT
14 few TRBJ1-1 TRBV7-9 NA CASSLGGADTEAFF TGTGCCAGCAGCTTAGGGGGCGCGGACACTGAAGCTTTCTTT
14 few TRBJ2-1 TRBV6-5 NA CASSYFPGYNEQFF TGTGCCAGCAGTTACTTTCCGGGCTACAATGAGCAGTTCTTC
14 NA TRBJ1-2 TRBV10-3 TRBD1 CAISESTGATGYTF TGTGCCATCAGTGAGTCGACAGGGGCGACTGGCTACACCTTC
14 NA TRBJ2-5 TRBV27 NA CASRPTGTPETQYF TGTGCCAGCAGACCTACCGGGACTCCAGAGACCCAGTACTTC
17 NA TRBJ2-1 TRBV5-6 TRBD2 CASSPTPRTSGNNEQFF TGTGCCAGCAGCCCCACCCCTCGGACTAGCGGAAACAATGAGCAGTTCTTC
14 NA TRBJ1-4 TRBV19 NA CASSMGGAREKLFF TGTGCCAGTAGTATGGGGGGGGCTCGTGAAAAACTGTTTTTT
16 once TRBJ1-3 TRBV7-2 TRBD1 CASSSGQGGTGNTIYF TGTGCCAGCAGCTCGGGACAGGGTGGGACTGGAAACACCATATATTTT
12 NA TRBJ1-1 TRBV27 NA CASSFWGGEAFF TGTGCCAGCAGTTTTTGGGGCGGAGAAGCTTTCTTT
14 NA TRBJ1-2 TRBV19 NA CASSWGSGVYGYTF TGTGCCAGTAGTTGGGGTTCGGGGGTCTATGGCTACACCTTC
15 NA TRBJ1-1 TRBV5-1 NA CASSQQGEGYTEAFF TGCGCCAGCAGCCAACAGGGAGAAGGCTACACTGAAGCTTTCTTT
11 NA TRBJ1-1 TRBV20-1 NA CIPSGYTEAFF TGCATCCCCTCAGGGTACACTGAAGCTTTCTTT
18 once TRBJ2-2 TRBV4-3 NA CASSQASSGIRHTGELFF TGCGCCAGCAGCCAAGCATCTTCCGGGATAAGACACACCGGGGAGCTGTTTTTT
12 NA TRBJ2-7 TRBV7-9 NA CASSLPVSEQYF TGTGCCAGCAGCCTCCCTGTCAGCGAGCAGTACTTC
17 NA TRBJ1-2 TRBV28 NA CASRSGGVQTNNYGYTF TGTGCCAGCCGGTCGGGGGGAGTACAGACAAATAACTATGGCTACACCTTC
12 NA TRBJ2-2 TRBV27 NA CASSLLTGELFF TGTGCCAGCAGTCTCCTAACCGGGGAGCTGTTTTTT
18 NA TRBJ2-2 TRBV7-3 TRBD2 CASSLLAGATVNTGELFF TGTGCCAGCAGCTTACTAGCGGGAGCCACGGTGAACACCGGGGAGCTGTTTTTT
12 NA TRBJ2-4 TRBV20-1 NA CSASGQENIQYF TGCAGTGCTAGTGGTCAGGAAAACATTCAGTACTTC
17 NA TRBJ1-1 TRBV12-2 NA CAPDRPKGIGVNTEAFF TGTGCACCCGACAGGCCTAAGGGGATCGGGGTGAACACTGAAGCTTTCTTT
13 once TRBJ1-1 TRBV7-2 TRBD1 CASSLAQGATAFF TGTGCCAGCAGCTTAGCTCAGGGGGCGACAGCTTTCTTT
14 NA TRBJ1-1 TRBV7-2 NA CASSLDSSMTEAFF TGTGCCAGCAGCTTAGATAGCAGTATGACTGAAGCTTTCTTT
15 NA TRBJ1-4 TRBV6-5 TRBD1 CASSYEGQGFEKLFF TGTGCCAGCAGTTACGAGGGACAGGGTTTCGAAAAACTGTTTTTT
15 NA TRBJ2-1 TRBV19 TRBD1 CASQLGTGPYNEQFF TGTGCCAGCCAGCTAGGGACAGGGCCGTACAATGAGCAGTTCTTC
15 NA TRBJ2-2 TRBV6-1 NA CASSEAEGSTGELFF TGTGCCAGCAGTGAAGCGGAGGGGTCCACCGGGGAGCTGTTTTTT
15 NA TRBJ1-2 TRBV4-3 NA CASSQDRTDLYGYTF TGCGCCAGCAGCCAAGATCGGACAGATCTATATGGCTACACCTTC
15 NA TRBJ2-7 TRBV7-2 TRBD2 CASSSPSGRSYEQYF TGTGCCAGCAGCTCCCCTAGCGGGAGGAGCTACGAGCAGTACTTC
13 NA TRBJ2-1 TRBV10-3 TRBD1 CATETGPYNEQFF TGTGCCACGGAGACAGGGCCCTACAATGAGCAGTTCTTC
15 NA TRBJ1-1 TRBV5-4 TRBD1 CASSPPGQGATEAFF TGTGCCAGCAGTCCACCGGGACAGGGGGCGACTGAAGCTTTCTTT
15 NA TRBJ2-2 TRBV2 TRBD1 CASSPDRGLTGELFF TGTGCCAGCAGCCCGGACAGGGGACTCACCGGGGAGCTGTTTTTT
14 NA TRBJ1-2 TRBV7-2 NA CASSLARQSYGYTF TGTGCCAGCAGCTTAGCGCGGCAGAGCTATGGCTACACCTTC
16 NA TRBJ1-3 TRBV9 NA CASSAMVEGGGNTIYF TGTGCCAGCAGCGCAATGGTCGAGGGCGGTGGAAACACCATATATTTT
13 NA TRBJ1-1 TRBV2 NA CASRQRPASEAFF TGTGCCAGTAGACAGAGGCCGGCGTCTGAAGCTTTCTTT
13 NA TRBJ2-2 TRBV12-3/TRBV12-4 TRBD1 CASSIQGPGELFF TGTGCCAGCAGCATACAGGGGCCCGGGGAGCTGTTTTTT
18 NA TRBJ2-7 TRBV6-2/TRBV6-3 TRBD1 CASSYRTKTRQGDYEQYF TGTGCCAGCAGTTACCGAACAAAAACCCGACAGGGGGACTACGAGCAGTACTTC
11 NA TRBJ2-1 TRBV12-3/TRBV12-4 NA CASRLINEQFF TGTGCCAGCAGGCTAATTAATGAGCAGTTCTTC
14 NA TRBJ2-7 TRBV3-1/TRBV3-2 NA CASSQVGAFNEQYF TGTGCCAGCAGCCAAGTGGGGGCGTTCAACGAGCAGTACTTC
11 NA TRBJ2-7 TRBV27 TRBD1 CASRDRVEQYF TGTGCCAGTCGGGACAGGGTCGAGCAGTACTTC
16 many TRBJ2-7 TRBV7-2 TRBD2 CASSLGSGGLSYEQYF TGTGCCAGCAGCTTAGGTAGCGGGGGGCTCTCCTACGAGCAGTACTTC
13 once TRBJ1-1 TRBV29-1 NA CSVEESMNTEAFF TGCAGCGTTGAAGAGTCCATGAACACTGAAGCTTTCTTT
12 few TRBJ2-7 TRBV11-2 NA CASSFDSREQYF TGTGCCAGCAGCTTTGACAGTCGGGAGCAGTACTTC